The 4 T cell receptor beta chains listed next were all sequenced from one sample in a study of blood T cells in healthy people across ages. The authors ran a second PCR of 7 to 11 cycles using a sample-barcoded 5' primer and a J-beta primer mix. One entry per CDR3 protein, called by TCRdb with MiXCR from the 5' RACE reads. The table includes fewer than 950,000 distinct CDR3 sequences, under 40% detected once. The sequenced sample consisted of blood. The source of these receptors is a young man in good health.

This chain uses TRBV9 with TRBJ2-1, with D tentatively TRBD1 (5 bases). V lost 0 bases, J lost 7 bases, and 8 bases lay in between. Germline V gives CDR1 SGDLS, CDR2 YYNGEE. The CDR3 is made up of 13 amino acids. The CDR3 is CASSVGTMNEQFF. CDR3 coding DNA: TGTGCCAGCAGCGTAGGGACAATGAATGAGCAGTTCTTC.

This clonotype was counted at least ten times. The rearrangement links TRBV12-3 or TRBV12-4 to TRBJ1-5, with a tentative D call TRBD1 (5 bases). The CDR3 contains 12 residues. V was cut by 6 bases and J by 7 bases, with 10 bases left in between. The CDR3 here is CASSRVVQPQHF. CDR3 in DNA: TGTGCCAGCAGCAGGGTGGTACAGCCCCAGCATTTT.

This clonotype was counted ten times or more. CDR3 protein: CASSQDLGRGPGYTF. CDR3 sequence (DNA): TGTGCCAGCAGCCAAGATCTAGGAAGGGGCCCTGGCTACACCTTC. This chain connects TRBV3-1 to TRBJ1-2; maybe TRBD1 (5 bases). Trimming shortened V by 0 bases and J by 7 bases, and 15 bases separated the two germline ends. The CDR3 spans 15 residues. Per germline, CDR1 LGHDT and CDR2 YNNKEL (reference sequence).

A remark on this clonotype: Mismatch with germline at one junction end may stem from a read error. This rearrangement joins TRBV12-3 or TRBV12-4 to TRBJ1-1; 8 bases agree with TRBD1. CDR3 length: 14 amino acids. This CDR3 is CASTDRGMNTGAFF. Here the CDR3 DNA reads TGTGCCAGCACCGACAGGGGTATGAACACTGGAGCTTTCTTT.